This T cell receptor (beta chain) was captured by sequencing in a study of graft-versus-host responses after intestinal transplantation. About the research overall: Transplant recipients had multivisceral, liver-intestinal, or isolated intestinal grafts. Recipients uniformly received anti-thymocyte globulin induction, followed by tacrolimus and steroids for 3 to 4 years.

Here immunoSEQ multiplex PCR was the method, and the copy in TCRdb shows in-frame clones only, minus some. The data show roughly 5,000 clones, with roughly 80% seen just once and approximately 6.5% held by the top ten. The junction had 7 bases not matched to a gene; V was cut back by 1 base and J by 6 bases. The CDR3 has 17 residues. Germline loops: CDR1 KGHSH, CDR2 LQKENI. Intraepithelial plus lamina propria lymphocytes were released by processing graft tissue. The source is a human patient who received an intestinal transplant, so some T cells may come from the graft donor. The chain employs TRBV18 and TRBJ2-1, with 12 bases matching TRBD2. The sample here was ileum tissue, taken approximately 220 days after intestinal transplant. The CDR3 DNA reads TGTGCCAGCTCACCACGGACTAGCGGGGCGGCCCCCAATGAGCAGTTCTTC. Translating it yields CASSPRTSGAAPNEQFF.